These 17 T cell receptor beta chains originate from one sample sequenced in a study of beta chain features in type 1 diabetes. Whole-study results and caveats: In every one of the four CD4+ subsets, TCRB CDR3s were moderately but significantly shorter in Type 1 diabetes patients.

The antigens of these receptors remain unknown. Investigators reverse transcribed all isolated RNA, so they sequenced expressed TCRB transcripts. Sequencing used immunoSEQ multiplex PCR; TCRdb keeps in-frame clones, though not all of them. The table records 500,000 to 800,000 clones, 9.5% to 15% of them present only once. The source material was naive CD4+ T cells from blood. The source is a young man with type 1 diabetes.

This chain joins TRBV7-9 and TRBJ1-2; a possible D gene is TRBD1 (5 bases). The length of the CDR3 is 14 residues. Germline CDR1 is SEHNR and CDR2 is FQNEAQ (reference sequence). V gave up 4 bases and J gave up 9 bases, with 18 bases separating them. CDR3 bases: TGTGCCAGCAGCTCGGCGGGGGGAACCCTCCGCTACACCTTC. Protein: CASSSAGGTLRYTF.

This clone was counted a few times. The rearrangement links TRBV7-2 to TRBJ2-3; TRBD2 matches at 7 bases. The CDR3 consists of 12 residues. From germline, CDR1 is SGHTA and CDR2 FQGNSA. V dropped 5 bases and J dropped 4; count of bases not matched to a gene: 0. The CDR3 sequence is CASSREADTQYF. For the CDR3, the DNA is TGTGCCAGCAGCCGGGAGGCAGATACGCAGTATTTT.

This chain joins TRBV4-3 and TRBJ2-1, with TRBD2 matching 9 bases. This CDR3 contains 15 residues. The trim removed 2 bases at V and 4 bases at J, leaving 3 bases unmatched. Germline V gene data show CDR1 as LGHNA and CDR2 as YSLEER. CDR3 in DNA: TGCGCCAGCAGCCAATCAGCGGGGGGTTACAATGAGCAGTTCTTC. It yields the protein CASSQSAGGYNEQFF.

The CDR3: CASSENRGDEQYF. DNA for the CDR3: TGTGCCAGCAGTGAAAACAGGGGAGACGAGCAGTACTTC. The chain has TRBV6-1 and TRBJ2-7; 7 nucleotides match TRBD1. J was trimmed by 5 bases and V by 2 bases; bases with no gene match: 3. Germline CDR1 is MNHNS and CDR2 is SASEGT. The CDR3 is made up of 13 amino acids.

In its sample, this clone was seen a few times. The CDR3 nucleotides read TGCAGCGTTACCGGGACAGGGGGCAATCAGCCCCAGCATTTT. It codes for CSVTGTGGNQPQHF. V is TRBV29-1 and J is TRBJ1-5; 10 positions agree with TRBD1. The V and J ends lost 5 bases and 2 bases, in that order; junction bases with no gene match: 3. Germline V gene lookup returns CDR1 SQVTM and CDR2 ANQGSEA. This CDR3 contains 14 residues.

This clone was counted between two and nine times. The chain has TRBV29-1 and TRBJ2-3; no definite D call. The CDR3 consists of 13 residues. The V and J ends lost 4 bases and 0 bases respectively, with 8 bases between them. Germline assignment: CDR1 SQVTM and CDR2 ANQGSEA. The CDR3 sequence is CSVGIGSTDTQYF. CDR3 DNA: TGCAGCGTTGGTATTGGTAGCACAGATACGCAGTATTTT.

This clone was seen more than once but under ten times. The V and J genes are TRBV7-2 and TRBJ2-1, with TRBD2 identical over 9 bases. J gave up 4 bases and V 5 bases, and 6 bases lay outside the gene matches. Germline lookup yields CDR1 SGHTA and CDR2 FQGNSA. The CDR3 consists of 15 residues. In nucleotides, the CDR3 is TGTGCCAGCAGCCAAAGCGGGGGGAGGTACAATGAGCAGTTCTTC. Amino acid sequence: CASSQSGGRYNEQFF.

The chain is built from TRBV14 and TRBJ2-3; 14 bases map to TRBD2. The CDR3 sequence is 16 residues long. V was clipped by 4 bases and J by 1 base; unmatched bases: 1. Germline V CDR1 and CDR2: SGHDN, FVKESK. This CDR3 is CASSRGLAGGTDTQYF. The DNA of the CDR3 is TGTGCCAGCAGCCGGGGACTAGCGGGGGGCACAGATACGCAGTATTTT.

The chain joins TRBV9 to TRBJ1-2, with 7 nucleotides matching TRBD1. The CDR3 totals 16 residues. Germline CDR1 and CDR2: SGDLS and YYNGEE. Unmatched junction bases numbered 12, after V lost 7 bases and J lost 0 bases. The CDR3 coding sequence is TGTGCCAGCGTCGACCTGTTCGGGACAGCTAACTATGGCTACACCTTC. Protein: CASVDLFGTANYGYTF.

The V gene is TRBV11-1, the J gene TRBJ2-3, with D perhaps matching TRBD2 (6 bases). The CDR3 consists of 19 residues. V was pared by 4 bases and J by 1 base, with 24 bases between. Germline CDR1 reads SGHAT; CDR2 reads FQDESV (reference sequence). This chain's CDR3 is CASSSQAGLYPGGTDTQYF. The CDR3, as DNA: TGTGCCAGCAGCTCGCAAGCGGGCCTCTACCCCGGGGGCACAGATACGCAGTATTTT. The full variable domain, completed using reference TRBV11-1 and TRBJ2-3, is EAEVAQSPRYKITEKSQAVAFWCDPISGHATLYWYRQILGQGPELLVQFQDESVVDDSQLPKDRFSAERLKGVDSTLKIQPAELGDSAMYLCASSSQAGLYPGGTDTQYFGPGTRLTVL.

The chain recombines TRBV5-1 with TRBJ2-1; D perhaps matches TRBD2 (5 bases). The CDR3 is 15 amino acids. The germline V gene encodes CDR1 SGHRS and CDR2 YFSETQ. V dropped 0 bases and J dropped 2 bases, with 9 bases sitting between them. DNA for the CDR3: TGCGCCAGCAGCTTGGCCGGGGAAACCTACAATGAGCAGTTCTTC. It codes for CASSLAGETYNEQFF.

CDR3 region: CASSLEVQLNTIYF. In DNA, the CDR3 is TGTGCCAGCAGTTTAGAGGTCCAGCTAAACACCATATATTTT. This sequence joins TRBV28 and TRBJ1-3; D not resolved. This CDR3 comprises 14 residues. V was trimmed by 2 bases and J by 6 bases, leaving 11 bases between them. Germline V gives CDR1 MDHEN, CDR2 SYDVKM.

V and J are TRBV7-2 and TRBJ1-5; D not certain. Trimming left V 2 bases short and J 5 bases short, with 7 bases between. Germline CDR1 reads SGHTA; CDR2 reads FQGNSA. The length of the CDR3 is 13 residues. In DNA, the CDR3 is TGTGCCAGCAGCTTATGGCGAGATCAGCCCCAGCATTTT. Amino acids: CASSLWRDQPQHF.

The chain recombines TRBV18 with TRBJ1-1; D is unresolved. From germline, CDR1 is KGHSH and CDR2 LQKENI. The CDR3 runs to 16 residues. V lost 6 bases, J lost 4 bases, and 21 bases lay in between. The CDR3 protein is CASSPDGRRVITEAFF. The CDR3 coding sequence is TGTGCCAGCTCTCCGGACGGACGGAGGGTTATCACTGAAGCTTTCTTT.

A few counts support this clone. V and J are TRBV11-3 and TRBJ2-7; TRBD2 matches at 8 bases. The J segment lost 0 bases and the V segment lost 7 bases, leaving 8 bases of the junction unmatched. CDR1 and CDR2 from the germline V gene are SGHNT and YENEEA. This CDR3 is 15 amino acids long. CDR3 sequence reads: CASTVGGAASYEQYF. The CDR3 DNA sequence: TGTGCCAGCACGGTCGGGGGGGCTGCCTCCTACGAGCAGTACTTC.

The chain carries TRBV5-1 and TRBJ1-4; D remains ambiguous. CDR1 SGHRS and CDR2 YFSETQ come from the germline V gene. Trimming left V 0 bases short and J 5 bases short, with 11 bases between. The CDR3 sequence is 15 residues long. The CDR3 DNA sequence: TGCGCCAGCAGCTTGGGTCTCCAGAGGAATGAAAAACTGTTTTTT. Amino acids: CASSLGLQRNEKLFF.

This clone was observed at least ten times. This chain connects TRBV14 to TRBJ2-1; D is perhaps TRBD1 (5 bases). Trimming took off 3 bases at V and 5 bases at J, with 8 bases between the two ends. Germline CDR1 reads SGHDN; CDR2 reads FVKESK. CDR3 length: 13 residues. The CDR3 coding sequence is TGTGCCAGCAGCCACCTCAGGGACAATGAGCAGTTCTTC. Translation gives CASSHLRDNEQFF. Using reference TRBV14 and TRBJ2-1 for the parts outside the CDR3, the full variable domain is EAGVTQFPSHSVIEKGQTVTLRCDPISGHDNLYWYRRVMGKEIKFLLHFVKESKQDESGMPNNRFLAERTGGTYSTLKVQPAELEDSGVYFCASSHLRDNEQFFGPGTRLTVL.